This is a list of T cell receptor beta chains from one sample in a study of shared clonotypes between healthy human individuals. Repertoires were generated with immunoSEQ multiplex PCR, while TCRdb's copy carries only in-frame clones and drops some. This table has approximately 2.5 million clones, approximately 94% appearing once. The material sequenced was naive CD4+ T cells from PBMCs. Receptors were obtained from a man younger than 35 in good health. Some clones in this sample may be carry-over from other donors' samples. The CDR3 runs from the conserved cysteine through the conserved F or W. Fields, in order: J gene, CDR3 length, V gene, D gene, clone size, CDR3 DNA, CDR3 protein. The D gene is left open where the match is weak. A clone size is listed for some rows: how often the clone was seen (once, few, many), or a class if it is expanded.

>TRBJ1-2|14|TRBV28|TRBD1|NA
TGTGCCAGCAGTGCACAGGGGGCGCTTAGGGGCTACACCTTC
CASSAQGALRGYTF
>TRBJ2-7|18|TRBV9|TRBD2|NA
TGTGCCAGCAGCACCCTAGCGGGAGGGCCTAAGAAAAACTACGAGCAGTACTTC
CASSTLAGGPKKNYEQYF
>TRBJ1-1|15|TRBV5-1|TRBD1|once
TGCGCCAGCGGACGGGACAGGGGTCGAAACACTGAAGCTTTCTTT
CASGRDRGRNTEAFF
>TRBJ2-1|15|TRBV5-4|TRBD2|NA
TGTGCCAGCAGCCCTGGAGGCGGGAGGGCCCATGAGCAGTTCTTC
CASSPGGGRAHEQFF
>TRBJ2-2|12|TRBV10-1|NA|NA
TGCGCCAGTTCTCGGGAGATCGGGGAGCTGTTTTTT
CASSREIGELFF
>TRBJ2-1|15|TRBV5-1|NA|NA
TGCGCCAGCAGCTTGGCGTCAGGTCAATTTAATGAGCAGTTCTTC
CASSLASGQFNEQFF
>TRBJ2-7|16|TRBV5-1|TRBD2|NA
TGCGCCAGCAGCGCCGCCCCTAGCGGCAGCTCCTACGAGCAGTACTTC
CASSAAPSGSSYEQYF
>TRBJ2-7|16|TRBV9|TRBD2|NA
TGTGCCAGCAGCGCCTTGCCAGCGGGAGTCCCGGGGGAGCAGTACTTC
CASSALPAGVPGEQYF
>TRBJ1-5|15|TRBV6-1|TRBD1|NA
TGTGCCAGCAGTCGGGACAGGGGGGGGAATCAGCCCCAGCATTTT
CASSRDRGGNQPQHF
>TRBJ2-1|13|TRBV2|NA|NA
TGTGCCAGCCGGTACTCCCTAAACAATGAGCAGTTCTTC
CASRYSLNNEQFF